This TCR beta chain was sequenced in a study of cytomegalovirus exposure and HLA in healthy donors. The study ran its PCR with 60 Vbeta and 13 Jbeta primers. Repertoires were generated with immunoSEQ multiplex PCR, while TCRdb's copy carries only in-frame clones and drops some. The repertoire holds 110,000 to 150,000 clones, over 65% seen once, with less than 3% in the top ten. CDR3 length: 20 amino acids. J gave up 4 bases and V 0 bases, and 12 bases lay outside the gene matches. Germline CDR1 SGHVS, CDR2 FNYEAQ. The chain combines TRBV7-6 with TRBJ2-3, with 14 positions matching TRBD2. The sequence came from a female donor in good health and CMV-seronegative. The source material was PBMCs. This CDR3 is CASSLAPPRLAGGPPDTQYF. The CDR3 DNA follows: TGTGCCAGCAGCTTAGCGCCCCCGAGACTAGCGGGAGGGCCACCAGATACGCAGTATTTT.